These 26 T cell receptor beta chains were all obtained from the same sample, sequenced in a study of OX40 agonist ivuxolimab in advanced cancers. Libraries were prepared by immunoSEQ multiplex PCR; TCRdb keeps only in-frame clonotypes and omits some of them. This sample has fewer than 15,000 clones, with 75% to 85% found just once. This sample comprised CD4+ or CD8+ T cells sorted from blood, obtained in a trial of the OX40 agonist ivuxolimab. Receptors originate from an adult with an advanced solid tumor such as melanoma, head and neck, liver or kidney cancer.

The chain recombines TRBV4-1 with TRBJ2-5; D might be TRBD1 or TRBD2, each matching 6 bases. V lost 1 base and J 2 bases, leaving 11 bases between the germline ends. This CDR3 contains 15 residues. Germline values: CDR1 MGHRA, CDR2 YSYEKL. The CDR3 nucleotides read TGCGCCAGCAGCCAAGGTGGAGGGGGACAAGAGACCCAGTACTTC. Residues: CASSQGGGGQETQYF.

V and J are TRBV14 and TRBJ2-1, with D unclear. The germline V and J ends were trimmed by 2 bases and 5 bases, with 4 bases remaining between them. CDR3 size: 12 residues. CDR1 SGHDN and CDR2 FVKESK come from the germline V gene. DNA for the CDR3: TGTGCCAGCAGCCAATTTAACAATGAGCAGTTCTTC. It translates to CASSQFNNEQFF.

This clone has just one count. The gene calls are TRBV4-3 and TRBJ2-5; maybe TRBD2 (6 bases). Near its end, the DNA agrees better with TRBJ2-7, so the J call may be wrong. The CDR3 length is 15 residues. CDR1 and CDR2 (germline): LGHNA, YSLEER. The CDR3 DNA follows: TGCGCCAGCAGCCAAGGTATGGGAGGAACTGACGAGCAGTACTTC. As protein: CASSQGMGGTDEQYF.

The chain recombines TRBV4-3 with TRBJ1-1, with 7 bases that match TRBD1. The CDR3 totals 17 residues. Germline values: CDR1 LGHNA, CDR2 YSLEER. V lost 0 bases, J lost 2 bases, and 9 bases stayed unmatched. This chain's CDR3 is CASSQEPPGGLNTEAFF. CDR3 DNA sequence: TGCGCCAGCAGCCAAGAACCCCCAGGGGGGCTTAACACTGAAGCTTTCTTT.

The chain joins TRBV5-1 to TRBJ2-2; possibly TRBD2 for D (5 bases). Germline CDR1 SGHRS, CDR2 YFSETQ. The CDR3 extends over 15 amino acids. Deletions cut 2 bases from V and 5 bases from J, with 13 bases between. CDR3 sequence: CASSLEARRTGELFF. For the CDR3, the DNA is TGCGCCAGCAGCTTAGAAGCAAGGAGGACCGGGGAGCTGTTTTTT.

As for this clone: The sample holds other DNA sequences that translate to the same CDR3. This chain connects TRBV15 to TRBJ2-1; D remains ambiguous. Looked up from germline, CDR1 is LNHNV and CDR2 is YYDKDF (reference sequence). V lost 0 bases and J 5 bases, leaving 5 bases between the germline ends. The CDR3 covers 13 residues. The CDR3 coding sequence is TGTGCCACCAGCAGAGACACCCACAATGAGCAGTTCTTC. It is translated as CATSRDTHNEQFF.

J is TRBJ2-7 and V is TRBV18; D gene uncertain. The CDR3 length is 12 residues. CDR1 and CDR2 from the germline V gene are KGHSH and LQKENI. V gave up 4 bases and J gave up 6 bases, with 10 bases separating them. This chain's CDR3 is CASSLRQSEQYF. CDR3 nucleotide sequence: TGTGCCAGCTCACTACGACAATCCGAGCAGTACTTC.

The chain combines TRBV7-9 with TRBJ2-3, with 9 positions matching TRBD2. Unmatched junction bases numbered 6, after V lost 1 base and J lost 4 bases. The CDR3 has 16 amino acids. Per germline, CDR1 SEHNR and CDR2 FQNEAQ (reference sequence). CDR3 coding DNA: TGTGCCAGCAGCTTAGTAGGGCGGGAGGGAGCAGATACGCAGTATTTT. As protein: CASSLVGREGADTQYF.

Concerning this clone: One junction end does not reproduce the germline sequence, and a read error may be involved. This specimen includes other DNA sequences encoding the same CDR3. V gene TRBV4-1 combines with J gene TRBJ2-7, with D uncertain. There are 16 residues in the CDR3. The germline V gene has CDR1 MGHRA and CDR2 YSYEKL. CDR3 coding DNA: TGTGCCAGCAGCCAAGAGAATCACCTTACGAACTACGAGCAGTACTTC. Its protein is CASSQENHLTNYEQYF.

This CDR3 reads CASSEGGSNQPQHF. DNA for the CDR3: TGTGCCAGCAGTGAGGGGGGCAGCAATCAGCCCCAGCATTTT. V is TRBV2 and J is TRBJ1-5; possibly TRBD1 for D (6 bases). V lost 3 bases to trimming and J lost 1 base, with 7 bases between them. This CDR3 is 14 amino acids long. CDR1 and CDR2 from the germline V gene are SNHLY and FYNNEI.

The J gene is TRBJ2-5, the V gene TRBV29-1; perhaps TRBD1 as D (6 bases). Near its end, the DNA agrees better with TRBJ2-7, so the J call may be wrong. The CDR3 has 13 residues. Germline V gene lookup returns CDR1 SQVTM and CDR2 ANQGSEA. CDR3 region: CSGLTGYPYEQYF. The CDR3 region has the DNA TGCAGCGGCCTAACAGGGTACCCCTACGAGCAGTACTTC.

The CDR3 coding sequence is TGTGCCTGGAGTGTACTACCCCCGAATGAGCAGTTCTTC. The encoded protein is CAWSVLPPNEQFF. V gene TRBV30 combines with J gene TRBJ2-1; D is undetermined. Trimming removed 0 bases at V and 7 bases at J, with 10 bases between. Germline V gene sequence: CDR1 GTSNPN, CDR2 SVGIG (reference sequence). The CDR3 sequence is 13 residues long. The full variable domain, in which reference TRBV30 and TRBJ2-1 provide the parts outside the CDR3, is SQTIHQWPATLVQPVGSPLSLECTVEGTSNPNLYWYRQAAGRGLQLLFYSVGIGQISSEVPQNLSASRPQDRQFILSSKKLLLSDSGFYLCAWSVLPPNEQFFGPGTRLTVL.

This sequence joins TRBV27 and TRBJ2-7; D gene unclear. The V end lost 5 bases, the J end lost 4 bases, and 15 bases lay between the germline ends. The CDR3 extends over 14 amino acids. CDR1 and CDR2 (germline): MNHEY, SMNVEV (reference sequence). Here the CDR3 DNA reads TGTGCCAGCAGTAATACCGACACACAGTACGAGCAGTACTTC. Translation: CASSNTDTQYEQYF.

This chain connects TRBV19 to TRBJ1-2; D might be TRBD1 (5 bases). This CDR3 is built from 12 residues. V gave up 5 bases and J gave up 10 bases, with 14 bases separating them. Germline assignment: CDR1 LNHDA and CDR2 SQIVND (reference sequence). DNA for the CDR3: TGTGCCAGTAGTGGACTGGGGGACGCCTACACCTTC. It specifies CASSGLGDAYTF.

CDR3 amino acids: CASSPQGFATDTQYF. CDR3 DNA: TGTGCCAGTAGTCCACAGGGTTTTGCGACAGATACGCAGTATTTT. This chain connects TRBV19 to TRBJ2-3; possible D gene TRBD1, 6 bases. Germline CDR1 is LNHDA and CDR2 is SQIVND (reference sequence). The CDR3 covers 15 residues. V lost 5 bases to trimming and J lost 3 bases, with 15 bases between them.

The chain couples TRBV9 to TRBJ2-7; a possible D gene is TRBD2 (7 bases). Germline CDR1 reads SGDLS; CDR2 reads YYNGEE. The V gene lost 0 bases and the J gene lost 4 bases, with 11 bases spanning the gap. The CDR3 length is 14 residues. CDR3 region: CASSVGGGTYEQYF. As DNA, the CDR3 is TGTGCCAGCAGCGTAGGGGGGGGCACATACGAGCAGTACTTC.

This clone was picked up a small number of times. V gene TRBV6-9 combines with J gene TRBJ2-7; 7 positions match TRBD2. After removal of 3 bases from V and 5 bases from J, the junction contained 4 bases not matched to a gene. Germline V gene sequence: CDR1 MNHGY, CDR2 SVAAGI. This CDR3 has 13 residues. DNA for the CDR3: TGTGCCAGCAGTTACGCGGGAGTCGACGAGCAGTACTTC. Encoded protein: CASSYAGVDEQYF.

The V and J genes are TRBV27 and TRBJ2-1; TRBD2 matches 9 bases. Trimming removed 3 bases from V and 13 bases from J; junction bases left unmatched: 7. The CDR3 runs 13 residues. Germline V gives CDR1 MNHEY, CDR2 SMNVEV (reference sequence). This CDR3 reads CASSLAGGPSQFF. CDR3 DNA sequence: TGTGCCAGCAGTTTGGCGGGGGGGCCATCCCAGTTCTTC.

This rearrangement joins TRBV7-9 to TRBJ2-1, with 13 bases identical to TRBD2. Germline loops: CDR1 SEHNR, CDR2 FQNEAQ (reference sequence). The CDR3 is 17 amino acids. Trimming at V came to 2 bases and at J to 5 bases, leaving 6 bases not matched to a gene. For the CDR3, the DNA is TGTGCCAGCAGCTTAAGGACTAGCGGGAGATTGAACAATGAGCAGTTCTTC. Amino acid sequence: CASSLRTSGRLNNEQFF.

This rearrangement joins TRBV6-4 to TRBJ2-1, with 15 bases identical to TRBD2. With V trimmed by 6 bases and J by 4 bases, 7 bases remained unmatched. The CDR3 runs to 17 residues. CDR1 and CDR2 from the germline V gene are MRHNA and SNTAGT. DNA of the CDR3: TGTGCCAGCAGCCCCGGGACTAGCGGGGGGCTATACAATGAGCAGTTCTTC. This codes for CASSPGTSGGLYNEQFF.

The CDR3 DNA sequence: TGTGCCATCAGTGAGGGCGCCTACTACGAGCAGTACTTC. This translates into CAISEGAYYEQYF. The chain recombines TRBV10-3 with TRBJ2-7; D is unclear. This CDR3 spans 13 amino acids. Germline V lookup: CDR1 ENHRY, CDR2 SYGVKD. The V and J ends lost 2 bases and 3 bases respectively, with 8 bases between them.

Within the sample, this clone is medium-sized. The CDR3 loop reads CASSLAGTTDTQYF. Here the CDR3 DNA reads TGTGCCAGCAGCTTAGCGGGAACTACAGATACGCAGTATTTT. The V gene is TRBV7-3, the J gene TRBJ2-3; possibly TRBD2 for D (6 bases). Trimming cost V 2 bases and J 3 bases, with 9 bases left between them. The CDR3 runs 14 residues. The germline V gene has CDR1 SGHTA and CDR2 FQGTGA.

V is TRBV2 and J is TRBJ2-7, with D perhaps TRBD2 (5 bases). The V and J ends lost 2 bases and 0 bases respectively, with 11 bases between them. The CDR3 runs to 15 residues. Germline CDR1 SNHLY, CDR2 FYNNEI. The CDR3 protein is CASSESPGSSYEQYF. The CDR3 region has the DNA TGTGCCAGCAGTGAATCCCCGGGGAGCTCCTACGAGCAGTACTTC.

This clone was counted a single time. The rearrangement joins TRBV2 to TRBJ2-7; TRBD1 matches 9 bases. The trim removed 4 bases at V and 4 bases at J, leaving 5 bases unmatched. CDR3 size: 14 residues. The germline CDR1 and CDR2 sequences are SNHLY and FYNNEI. Here the CDR3 reads CASSAGTGPYEQYF. In DNA, the CDR3 is TGTGCCAGCAGTGCCGGGACAGGGCCATACGAGCAGTACTTC.

J is TRBJ2-3 and V is TRBV4-3; D gene unclear. V was cut by 0 bases and J by 3 bases, with 13 bases left in between. This CDR3 is built from 16 residues. The germline gives CDR1 LGHNA, CDR2 YSLEER. Here the CDR3 DNA reads TGCGCCAGCAGCCAAGATTTCGGGCAGATTACAGATACGCAGTATTTT. It is translated as CASSQDFGQITDTQYF.

V is TRBV6-6 and J is TRBJ1-2; TRBD1 matches 7 bases. The CDR3 extends over 15 amino acids. The V gene's germline CDR1 is MNHNY and CDR2 SVGAGI (reference sequence). V gave up 1 base and J gave up 1 base; unmatched junction bases: 3. The CDR3 bases are TGTGCCAGCAGTTACTTGCAGGGGGTTAACTATGGCTACACCTTC. Translated: CASSYLQGVNYGYTF.